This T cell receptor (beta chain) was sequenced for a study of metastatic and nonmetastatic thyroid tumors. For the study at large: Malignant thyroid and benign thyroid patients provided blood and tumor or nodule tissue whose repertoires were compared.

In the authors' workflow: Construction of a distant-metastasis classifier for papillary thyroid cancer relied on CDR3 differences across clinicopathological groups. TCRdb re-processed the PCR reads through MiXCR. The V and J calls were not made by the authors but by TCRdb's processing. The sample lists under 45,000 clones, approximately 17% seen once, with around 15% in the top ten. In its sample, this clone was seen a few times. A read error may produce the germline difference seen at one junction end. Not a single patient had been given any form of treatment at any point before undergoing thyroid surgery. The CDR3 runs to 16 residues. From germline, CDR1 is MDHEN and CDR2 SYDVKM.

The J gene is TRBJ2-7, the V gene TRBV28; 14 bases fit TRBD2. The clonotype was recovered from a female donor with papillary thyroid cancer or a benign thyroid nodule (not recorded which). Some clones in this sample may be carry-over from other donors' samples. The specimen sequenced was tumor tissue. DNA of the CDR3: TGTGTCAGCAGCGACGCGGGACTAGCGGGAGATCACGAGCAGTACTTC. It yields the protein CVSSDAGLAGDHEQYF.